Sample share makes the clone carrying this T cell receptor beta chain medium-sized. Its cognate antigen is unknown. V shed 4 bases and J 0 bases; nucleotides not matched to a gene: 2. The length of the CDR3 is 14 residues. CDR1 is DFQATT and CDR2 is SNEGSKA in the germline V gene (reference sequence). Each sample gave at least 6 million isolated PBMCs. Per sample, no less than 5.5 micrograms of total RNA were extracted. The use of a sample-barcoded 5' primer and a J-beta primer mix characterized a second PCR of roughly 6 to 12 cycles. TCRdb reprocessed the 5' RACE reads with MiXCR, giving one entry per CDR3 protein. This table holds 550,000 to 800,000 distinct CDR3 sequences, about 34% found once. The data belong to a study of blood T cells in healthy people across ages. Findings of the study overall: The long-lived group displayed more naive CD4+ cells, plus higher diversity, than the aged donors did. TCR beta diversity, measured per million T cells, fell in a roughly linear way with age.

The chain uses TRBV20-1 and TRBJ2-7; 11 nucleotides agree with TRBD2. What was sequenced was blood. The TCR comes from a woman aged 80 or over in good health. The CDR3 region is CSATSGGSSYEQYF. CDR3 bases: TGCAGTGCTACTAGCGGGGGGAGCTCCTACGAGCAGTACTTC.